This entry concerns a single TCR beta chain. Its specificity is unknown. Trimming took off 3 bases at V and 4 bases at J, with 12 bases between the two ends. Germline V lookup: CDR1 MNHNS, CDR2 SASEGT. CDR3 length equals 14 residues. MiXCR, run by TCRdb on the 5' RACE reads, gives a single entry per CDR3 protein. The sample holds 800,000 to 900,000 distinct CDR3 sequences; roughly 10% are singletons and the top ten take about 0.49%. The data were taken from a study of CD8 T cells in ankylosing spondylitis. General observations from the study: A TCR beta motif of eight or nine highly homologous variants seemed to mark ankylosing spondylitis blood.

The clonotype originates from a male donor with ankylosing spondylitis. The chain links TRBV6-1 to TRBJ1-2; TRBD1 might be the D (6 bases). Sequencing used blood, either unsorted or a sorted T cell fraction (not recorded which). The CDR3, as DNA: TGTGCCAGCAGTGACAGGGGACGGGGCTATGGCTACACCTTC. This encodes CASSDRGRGYGYTF.